A single sample is the source of the 12 T cell receptor beta chains below, sequenced in a study of T cells after somatic rescue of genetic block. Sequencing used immunoSEQ multiplex PCR; TCRdb keeps in-frame clones, though not all of them. Of over 10,000 clones detected, around 74% appear once; the ten largest clones hold 22%. Material: peripheral blood mononuclear cells (PBMCs). These receptors came from a boy under 18.

The rearrangement links TRBV7-3 to TRBJ2-7; possibly TRBD2 for D (5 bases). Trimming cost V 6 bases and J 3 bases, with 15 bases left between them. This CDR3 is built from 14 residues. The germline V gene encodes CDR1 SGHTA and CDR2 FQGTGA. CDR3 loop: CASRISAGNYEQYF. DNA for the CDR3: TGTGCCAGCAGGATAAGTGCGGGTAACTACGAGCAGTACTTC.

The genes are TRBV7-2 and TRBJ2-4, with D perhaps given as TRBD1 or TRBD2 (6 bases each). V was shortened by 5 bases and J by 5 bases, with 16 bases between the two germline ends. Germline V lookup: CDR1 SGHTA, CDR2 FQGNSA. CDR3 length equals 15 residues. The CDR3 sequence is CASSLTPGAENIQYF. The CDR3 DNA sequence: TGTGCCAGCAGCCTAACCCCGGGGGCGGAAAACATTCAGTACTTC.

V gene TRBV6-5 combines with J gene TRBJ2-7; TRBD2 might be the D (6 bases). The CDR3 totals 14 residues. V lost 2 bases, J lost 0 bases, and 8 bases lay in between. CDR1 is MNHEY, CDR2 SVGAGI, per germline. DNA for the CDR3: TGTGCCAGCAGTTACATGGGGGGCTCCTACGAGCAGTACTTC. Protein sequence: CASSYMGGSYEQYF.

V usage is TRBV5-1 and J usage is TRBJ2-3; D remains ambiguous. Trimming cost V 0 bases and J 5 bases, with 10 bases left between them. Germline V CDR1 and CDR2: SGHRS, YFSETQ. The CDR3 runs to 14 residues. The CDR3: CASSLGGGEDTQYF. Written as DNA, the CDR3 is TGCGCCAGCAGCTTGGGAGGTGGGGAAGATACGCAGTATTTT.

V gene TRBV2 combines with J gene TRBJ1-4, with 9 bases lining up with TRBD1. CDR1 and CDR2 from the germline V gene are SNHLY and FYNNEI. The CDR3 sequence is 15 residues long. Trimming removed 1 base from V and 8 bases from J; junction bases left unmatched: 5. The chain's CDR3 is CASSEGGQGGEKLFF. The CDR3 DNA sequence: TGTGCCAGCAGTGAAGGGGGACAGGGTGGAGAAAAACTGTTTTTT.

The chain employs TRBV7-6 and TRBJ2-5, with a possible D match to TRBD2 (6 bases). With the DNA end fitting TRBJ2-7 better, the J assignment may be wrong. Germline V gene sequence: CDR1 SGHVS, CDR2 FNYEAQ. The length of the CDR3 is 15 residues. The CDR3 bases are TGTGCCAGCAGCTCAGACCCCGGGACTCTTTACGAGCAGTACTTC. Translated: CASSSDPGTLYEQYF.

The chain employs TRBV19 and TRBJ1-2; 10 bases fit TRBD1. There are 14 residues in the CDR3. Germline V gene sequence: CDR1 LNHDA, CDR2 SQIVND (reference sequence). Trimming removed 5 bases from V and 5 bases from J; junction bases left unmatched: 5. The CDR3 DNA is TGTGCCAGTAGTGACCCGGGACAGGGGTATGGCTACACCTTC. Translated: CASSDPGQGYGYTF. Filled out from reference TRBV19 and TRBJ1-2, the complete variable domain reads DGGITQSPKYLFRKEGQNVTLSCEQNLNHDAMYWYRQDPGQGLRLIYYSQIVNDFQKGDIAEGYSVSREKKESFPLTVTSAQKNPTAFYLCASSDPGQGYGYTFGSGTRLTVV.

The J gene is TRBJ2-7, the V gene TRBV7-3; 10 bases agree with TRBD1. The length of the CDR3 is 14 residues. Germline V gene sequence: CDR1 SGHTA, CDR2 FQGTGA. Losses at the gene ends were 4 bases for V and 6 bases for J; bases not matched to a gene: 6. CDR3 sequence reads: CASSSPGQGTEQYF. In nucleotides, the CDR3 is TGTGCCAGCAGCTCGCCGGGACAGGGGACCGAGCAGTACTTC.

J is TRBJ1-3 and V is TRBV5-1, with 8 nucleotides matching TRBD1. CDR3 length: 17 amino acids. Trimming removed 0 bases from V and 4 bases from J; junction bases left unmatched: 9. CDR1 and CDR2 (germline): SGHRS, YFSETQ. The CDR3 spells CASSLGPTGGQGNTIYF. CDR3 sequence (DNA): TGCGCCAGCAGCTTGGGTCCTACAGGGGGTCAGGGAAACACCATATATTTT.

The chain joins TRBV11-2 to TRBJ2-5; a weak D match, TRBD1 (6 bases). This CDR3 has 16 amino acids. Germline V lookup: CDR1 SGHAT, CDR2 FQNNGV. Trimming cost V 0 bases and J 0 bases, with 11 bases left between them. DNA for the CDR3: TGTGCCAGCAGCTTAGATCTTACAGGGTACCAAGAGACCCAGTACTTC. It is translated as CASSLDLTGYQETQYF.

This clone was seen a single time. This sequence joins TRBV7-3 and TRBJ2-1, with a tentative D call TRBD1 (5 bases). This CDR3 comprises 16 residues. In germline, CDR1 is SGHTA, CDR2 FQGTGA. V was clipped by 5 bases and J by 0 bases, with 14 bases between them. The CDR3 nucleotides are TGTGCCAGCAGCCTCTCACAGGCTAGCTCCTACAATGAGCAGTTCTTC. Translated, it gives CASSLSQASSYNEQFF.

V and J are TRBV2 and TRBJ2-5; D is tentatively TRBD1 or TRBD2 (5 bases each). The J call is uncertain, as TRBJ2-7 better fits the DNA end. This CDR3 spans 13 amino acids. The germline CDR1 and CDR2 sequences are SNHLY and FYNNEI. CDR3 sequence reads: CASSGDGWYEQYF. CDR3 DNA sequence: TGTGCCAGCAGTGGGGACGGCTGGTACGAGCAGTACTTC.